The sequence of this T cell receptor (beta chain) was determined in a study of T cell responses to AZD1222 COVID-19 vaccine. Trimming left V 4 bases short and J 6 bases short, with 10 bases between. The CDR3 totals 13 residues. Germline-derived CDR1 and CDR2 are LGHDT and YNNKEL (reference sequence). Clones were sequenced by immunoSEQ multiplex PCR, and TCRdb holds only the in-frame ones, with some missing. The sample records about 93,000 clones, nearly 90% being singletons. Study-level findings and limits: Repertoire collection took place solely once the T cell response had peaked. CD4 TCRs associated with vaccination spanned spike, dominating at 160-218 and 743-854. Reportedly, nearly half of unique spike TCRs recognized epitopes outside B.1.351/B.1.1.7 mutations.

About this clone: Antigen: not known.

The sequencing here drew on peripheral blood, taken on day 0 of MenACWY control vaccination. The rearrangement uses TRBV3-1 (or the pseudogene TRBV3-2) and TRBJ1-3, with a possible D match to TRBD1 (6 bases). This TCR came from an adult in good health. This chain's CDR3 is CASSLRQENTIYF. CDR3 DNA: TGTGCCAGCAGCCTAAGACAGGAAAACACCATATATTTT.